The clone carrying this T cell receptor (beta chain) was counted ten times or more. Using unique molecular identifiers, the investigators prepared the TCRbeta library. TCRdb passed the PCR reads through MiXCR, listing each CDR3 protein once. The profile shows about 280,000 distinct CDR3 sequences, more than 9% of them singletons. The germline V gene has CDR1 SQVTM and CDR2 ANQGSEA. This CDR3 is built from 13 residues. The trim removed 4 bases at V and 3 bases at J, leaving 5 bases unmatched. The data were taken from a study of T-cell reconstitution after alpha-beta-depleted transplantation in children.

The gene calls are TRBV29-1 and TRBJ2-7, with 8 bases fitting TRBD1. Source: peripheral blood, taken 180 days after TCRalphabeta/CD19-depleted stem cell transplant. The sequence was obtained from a male patient between 2 and 10 years old who had a stem cell transplant for chronic granulomatous disease, so the T cells may come from the graft donor. The DNA for the CDR3 is TGCAGCGTTGGACCTACAGGGGGCTACGAGCAGTACTTC. It codes for CSVGPTGGYEQYF.